This T cell receptor beta chain was captured in a study of OX40 agonist ivuxolimab in advanced cancers. Overall study: Ivuxolimab, an agonistic anti-OX40 (CD134) antibody, was given to patients. Study-wide findings and caveats: Averaged across samples, CD8+ T cells carried more expanded clones than CD4+ did.

Only in-frame clones appear in the TCRdb table, and some are missing; sequencing was by immunoSEQ multiplex PCR. The profile shows some 70,000 clones, 75% to 90% of them singletons. The V gene lost 6 bases and the J gene lost 3 bases, with 9 bases spanning the gap. CDR3 size: 12 residues. In germline, CDR1 is MNHEY, CDR2 SVGAGI. On this clone: Its antigen is as yet unknown. The same CDR3 also results from other DNA sequences found in this sample.

The chain links TRBV6-5 to TRBJ2-7; D is possibly TRBD2 (6 bases). This sample comprised CD4+ or CD8+ T cells sorted from blood, obtained in a trial of the OX40 agonist ivuxolimab. The TCR sequence derives from an adult with an advanced solid tumor such as melanoma, head and neck, liver or kidney cancer. The CDR3 bases are TGTGCCAGCAGCCACGGGGGCTACGAGCAGTACTTC. Amino acids: CASSHGGYEQYF.